This T cell receptor beta chain was identified during a study of T-cell reconstitution after alpha-beta-depleted transplantation in children. This clonotype was seen many times. It was with unique molecular identifiers that the TCRbeta library was prepared. TCRdb used MiXCR to reprocess the PCR reads, holding one entry per CDR3 protein. Of around 400,000 distinct CDR3 sequences listed, around 21% are singletons. V lost 6 bases and J lost 8; bases outside the gene matches: 10. The CDR3 totals 15 residues. The sequencing here drew on PBMCs from the stem cell graft donor, taken from the stem cell graft. The clonotype originates from a human donor who donated a stem cell graft to a child with acute myeloid leukemia. The rearrangement uses TRBV12-3 or TRBV12-4 and TRBJ2-1, with 10 bases that match TRBD2. In nucleotides, the CDR3 is TGTGCCAGCAGACTATCTAGCGGGAGTGGGCATGAGCAGTTCTTC. Encoded protein: CASRLSSGSGHEQFF.